This TCR beta chain was retrieved from a study of CD4 T cells in relation to SARS-CoV-2 and coronaviruses. The overall study: ViraFEST: roughly ten-day antigen culture of PBMCs, then TCR beta CDR3 sequencing. The negative reference was HIV-1 Nef peptide pool or peptide-free culture.

As for this clone: Its antigen is unknown.

Profiled with immunoSEQ multiplex PCR; TCRdb holds only in-frame clones, not every one. The repertoire holds 15,000 to 20,000 clones, with approximately 78% as singletons. Before the COVID-19 pandemic, during about 2011-2019, CD4+ T cells were taken from unexposed donors. After roughly ten days of culture, CD4+ T cells were isolated. As cell numbers allowed, unexposed-donor CD4+ T cells faced SARS-CoV-2 S/N and four cold-coronavirus spikes. Approximately 1.9 million PBMCs per well were cultured with around 10 IU/ml IL-2. Losses at the gene ends were 8 bases for V and 9 bases for J; bases not matched to a gene: 9. The germline gives CDR1 MNHEY, CDR2 SVGAGI. The CDR3 is 15 residues long.

The receptor was isolated from a human donor in good health. The V gene is TRBV6-5, the J gene TRBJ2-1; 14 positions match TRBD2. Sequenced material: CD4+ T cells from PBMCs, cultured in vitro. The CDR3 sequence: CASRSGTSGRGEQFF. DNA for the CDR3: TGTGCCAGCCGATCCGGGACTAGCGGGAGAGGTGAGCAGTTCTTC.